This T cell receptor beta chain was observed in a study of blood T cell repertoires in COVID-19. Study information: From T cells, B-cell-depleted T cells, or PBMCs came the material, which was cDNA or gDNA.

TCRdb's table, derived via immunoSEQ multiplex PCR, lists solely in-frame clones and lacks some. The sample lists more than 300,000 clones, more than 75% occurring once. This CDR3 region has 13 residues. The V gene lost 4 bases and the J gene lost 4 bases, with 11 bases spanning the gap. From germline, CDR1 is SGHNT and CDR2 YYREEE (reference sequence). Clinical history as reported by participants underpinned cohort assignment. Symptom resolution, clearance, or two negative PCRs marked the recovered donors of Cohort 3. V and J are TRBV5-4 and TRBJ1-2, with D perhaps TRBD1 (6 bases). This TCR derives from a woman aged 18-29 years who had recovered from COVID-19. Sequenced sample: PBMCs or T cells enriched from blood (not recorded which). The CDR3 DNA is TGTGCCAGCAGCGCTACAGGGACCTATGGCTACACCTTC. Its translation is CASSATGTYGYTF.